This T cell receptor (beta chain) appears in the sequencing data of a study of cytomegalovirus exposure and HLA in healthy donors. Germline V gene sequence: CDR1 SGHVS, CDR2 FNYEAQ. The length of the CDR3 is 16 residues. Germline trimming cut 2 bases from V and 2 bases from J; bases unmatched to any gene: 7. PCR used 60 Vbeta primers and 13 Jbeta primers. TCRdb's copy holds only in-frame clones and misses some; the assay was immunoSEQ multiplex PCR. The top ten clones hold 1.5% to 2% of a sample with a few hundred thousand clones, about 90% of them seen once. This TCR came from a girl aged 2-10 years in good health and CMV-seronegative. The genes are TRBV7-6 and TRBJ2-3, with TRBD1 matching 7 bases. Sequenced: PBMCs. In DNA form, the CDR3 reads TGTGCCAGCAGCTTAAGGCCGGGACAGAACACAGATACGCAGTATTTT. It encodes CASSLRPGQNTDTQYF.